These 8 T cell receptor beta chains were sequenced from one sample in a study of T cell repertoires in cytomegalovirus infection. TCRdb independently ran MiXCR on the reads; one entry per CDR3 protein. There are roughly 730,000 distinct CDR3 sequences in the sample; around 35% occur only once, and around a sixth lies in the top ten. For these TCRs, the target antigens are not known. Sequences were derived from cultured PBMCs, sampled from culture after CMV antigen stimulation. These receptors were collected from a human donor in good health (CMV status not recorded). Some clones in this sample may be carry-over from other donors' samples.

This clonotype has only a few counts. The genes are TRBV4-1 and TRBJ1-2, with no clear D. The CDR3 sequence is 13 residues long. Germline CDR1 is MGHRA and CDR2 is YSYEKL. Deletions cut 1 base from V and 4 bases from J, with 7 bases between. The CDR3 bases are TGCGCCAGCAGCCAAGTTTTCGGCTATGGCTACACCTTC. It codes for CASSQVFGYGYTF.

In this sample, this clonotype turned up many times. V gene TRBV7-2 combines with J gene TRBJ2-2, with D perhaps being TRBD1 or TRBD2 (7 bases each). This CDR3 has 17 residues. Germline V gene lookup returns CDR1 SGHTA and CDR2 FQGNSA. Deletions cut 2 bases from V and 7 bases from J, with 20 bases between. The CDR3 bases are TGTGCCAGCAGCTTAAGGGAGGGGGCCGTACTATTCGGGGAGCTGTTTTTT. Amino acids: CASSLREGAVLFGELFF.

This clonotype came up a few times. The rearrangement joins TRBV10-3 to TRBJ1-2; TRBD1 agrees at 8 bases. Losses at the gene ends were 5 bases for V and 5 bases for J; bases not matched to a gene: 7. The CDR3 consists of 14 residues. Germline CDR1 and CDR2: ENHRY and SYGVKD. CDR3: CAISPAGQAYGYTF. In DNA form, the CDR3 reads TGTGCCATCAGTCCCGCGGGACAGGCGTATGGCTACACCTTC.

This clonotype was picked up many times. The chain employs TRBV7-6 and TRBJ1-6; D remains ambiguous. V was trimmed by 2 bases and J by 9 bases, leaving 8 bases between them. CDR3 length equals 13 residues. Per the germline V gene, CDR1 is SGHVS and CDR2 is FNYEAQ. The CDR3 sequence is CASSLYSSSPLHF. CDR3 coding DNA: TGTGCCAGCAGCTTATACTCTAGTTCACCCCTCCACTTT. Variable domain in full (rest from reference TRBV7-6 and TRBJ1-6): GAGVSQSPRYKVTKRGQDVALRCDPISGHVSLYWYRQALGQGPEFLTYFNYEAQQDKSGLPNDRFSAERPEGSISTLTIQRTEQRDSAMYRCASSLYSSSPLHFGNGTRLTVT.

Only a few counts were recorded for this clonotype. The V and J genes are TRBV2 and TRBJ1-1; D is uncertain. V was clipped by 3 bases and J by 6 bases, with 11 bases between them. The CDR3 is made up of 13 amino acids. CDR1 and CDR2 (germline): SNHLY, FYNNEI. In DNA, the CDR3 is TGTGCCAGCAGTGATCGGGTGAAGGCTGAAGCTTTCTTT. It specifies CASSDRVKAEAFF.

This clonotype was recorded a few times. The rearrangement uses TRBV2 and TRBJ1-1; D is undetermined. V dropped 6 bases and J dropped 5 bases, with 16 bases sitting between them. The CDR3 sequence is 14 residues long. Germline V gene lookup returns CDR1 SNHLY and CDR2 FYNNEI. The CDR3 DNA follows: TGTGCCAGCAGAGCCCGGTTGGAGGTTACTGAAGCTTTCTTT. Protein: CASRARLEVTEAFF. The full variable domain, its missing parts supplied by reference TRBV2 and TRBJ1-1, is EPEVTQTPSHQVTQMGQEVILRCVPISNHLYFYWYRQILGQKVEFLVSFYNNEISEKSEIFDDQFSVERPDGSNFTLKIRSTKLEDSAMYFCASRARLEVTEAFFGQGTRLTVV.

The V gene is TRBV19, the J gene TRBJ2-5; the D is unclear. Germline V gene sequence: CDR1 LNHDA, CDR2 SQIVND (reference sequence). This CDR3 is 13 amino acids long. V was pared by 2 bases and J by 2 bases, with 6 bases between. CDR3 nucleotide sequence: TGTGCCAGTAGTATAAGCCAGCAAGAGACCCAGTACTTC. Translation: CASSISQQETQYF.

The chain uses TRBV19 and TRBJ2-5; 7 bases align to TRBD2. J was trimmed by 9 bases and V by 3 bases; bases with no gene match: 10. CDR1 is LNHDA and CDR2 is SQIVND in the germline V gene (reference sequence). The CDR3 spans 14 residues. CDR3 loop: CASSMRGLIGAQYF. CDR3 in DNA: TGTGCCAGTAGTATGCGGGGGTTAATAGGGGCCCAGTACTTC.